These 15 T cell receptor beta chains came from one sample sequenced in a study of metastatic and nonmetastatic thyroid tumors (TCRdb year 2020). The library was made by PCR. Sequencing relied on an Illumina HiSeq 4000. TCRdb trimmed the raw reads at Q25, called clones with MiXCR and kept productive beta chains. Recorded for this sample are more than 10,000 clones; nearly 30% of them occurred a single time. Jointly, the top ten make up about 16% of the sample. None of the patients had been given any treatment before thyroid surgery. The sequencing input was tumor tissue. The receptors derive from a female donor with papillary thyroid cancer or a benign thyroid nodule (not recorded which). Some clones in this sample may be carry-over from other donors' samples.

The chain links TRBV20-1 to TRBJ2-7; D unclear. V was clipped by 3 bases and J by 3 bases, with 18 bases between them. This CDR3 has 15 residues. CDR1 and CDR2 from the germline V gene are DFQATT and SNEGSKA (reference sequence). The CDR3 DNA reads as TGCAGTGCTAGTGTCCCTGATCCGATCCTCTACGAGCAGTACTTC. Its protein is CSASVPDPILYEQYF.

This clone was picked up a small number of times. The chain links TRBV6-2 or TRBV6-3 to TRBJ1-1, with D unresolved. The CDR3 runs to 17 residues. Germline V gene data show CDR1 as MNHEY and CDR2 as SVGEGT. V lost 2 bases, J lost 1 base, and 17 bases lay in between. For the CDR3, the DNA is TGTGCCAGCAGTTACCAGAAAGGGCTCTGGGGGAACACTGAAGCTTTCTTT. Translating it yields CASSYQKGLWGNTEAFF.

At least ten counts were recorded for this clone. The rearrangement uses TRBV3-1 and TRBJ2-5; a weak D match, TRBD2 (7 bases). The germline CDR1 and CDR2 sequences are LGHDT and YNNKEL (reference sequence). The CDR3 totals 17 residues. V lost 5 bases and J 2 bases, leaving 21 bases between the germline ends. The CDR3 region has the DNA TGTGCCAGCAGCAAAGGGGAGGGGGGTGCGGGACAAGAGACCCAGTACTTC. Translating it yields CASSKGEGGAGQETQYF.

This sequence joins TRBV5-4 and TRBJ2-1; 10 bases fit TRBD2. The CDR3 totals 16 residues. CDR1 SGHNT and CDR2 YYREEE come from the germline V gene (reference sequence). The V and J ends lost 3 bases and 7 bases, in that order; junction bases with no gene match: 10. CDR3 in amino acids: CASSSGAGGWWNEQFF. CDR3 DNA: TGTGCCAGCAGCTCCGGAGCGGGGGGGTGGTGGAATGAGCAGTTCTTC.

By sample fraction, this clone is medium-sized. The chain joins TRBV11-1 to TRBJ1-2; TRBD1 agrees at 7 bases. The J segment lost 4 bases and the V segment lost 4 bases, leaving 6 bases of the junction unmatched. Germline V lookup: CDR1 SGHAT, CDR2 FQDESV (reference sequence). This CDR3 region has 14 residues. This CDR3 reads CASSSSAGGYGYTF. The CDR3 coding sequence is TGTGCCAGCAGCTCCTCCGCAGGGGGCTATGGCTACACCTTC.

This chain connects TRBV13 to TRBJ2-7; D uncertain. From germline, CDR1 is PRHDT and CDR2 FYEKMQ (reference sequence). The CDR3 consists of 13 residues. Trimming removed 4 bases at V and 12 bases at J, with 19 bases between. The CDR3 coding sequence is TGTGCCAGCAGCTCCTGGACGGTTCCTGGGCGGTACTTC. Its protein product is CASSSWTVPGRYF.

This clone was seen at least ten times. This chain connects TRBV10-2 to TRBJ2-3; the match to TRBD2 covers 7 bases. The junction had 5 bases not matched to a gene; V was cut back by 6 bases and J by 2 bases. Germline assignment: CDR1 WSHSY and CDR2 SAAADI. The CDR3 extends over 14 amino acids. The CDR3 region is CASRRDYNTDTQYF. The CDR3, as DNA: TGCGCCAGCAGACGGGACTATAACACAGATACGCAGTATTTT.

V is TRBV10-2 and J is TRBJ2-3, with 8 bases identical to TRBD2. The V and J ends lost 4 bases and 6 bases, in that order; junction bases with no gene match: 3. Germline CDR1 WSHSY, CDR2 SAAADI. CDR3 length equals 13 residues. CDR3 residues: CASSGAGVDTQYF. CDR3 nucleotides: TGCGCCAGCAGTGGAGCGGGAGTGGATACGCAGTATTTT.

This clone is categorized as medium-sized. This CDR3 is CASSVGTDLTGELFF. CDR3 bases: TGTGCCAGCAGCGTAGGCACCGACCTCACCGGGGAGCTGTTTTTT. J is TRBJ2-2 and V is TRBV9; D call uncertain. Germline CDR1 reads SGDLS; CDR2 reads YYNGEE. Trimming took off 0 bases at V and 4 bases at J, with 10 bases between the two ends. The CDR3 contains 15 residues. Using reference TRBV9 and TRBJ2-2 for the parts outside the CDR3, the full variable domain is DSGVTQTPKHLITATGQRVTLRCSPRSGDLSVYWYQQSLDQGLQFLIQYYNGEERAKGNILERFSAQQFPDLHSELNLSSLELGDSALYFCASSVGTDLTGELFFGEGSRLTVL.

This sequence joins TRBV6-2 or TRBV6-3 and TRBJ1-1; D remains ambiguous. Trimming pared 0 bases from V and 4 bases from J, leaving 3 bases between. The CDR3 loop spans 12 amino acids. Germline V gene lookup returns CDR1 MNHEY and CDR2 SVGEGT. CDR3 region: CASSYSVTEAFF. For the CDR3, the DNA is TGTGCCAGCAGTTACTCGGTCACTGAAGCTTTCTTT.

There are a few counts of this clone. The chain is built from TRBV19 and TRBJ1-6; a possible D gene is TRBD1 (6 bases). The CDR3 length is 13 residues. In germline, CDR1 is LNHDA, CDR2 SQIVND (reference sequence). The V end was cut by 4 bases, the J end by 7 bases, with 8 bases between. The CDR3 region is CASSSTGNSPLHF. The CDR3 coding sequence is TGTGCCAGTAGTAGCACAGGGAATTCACCCCTCCACTTT.

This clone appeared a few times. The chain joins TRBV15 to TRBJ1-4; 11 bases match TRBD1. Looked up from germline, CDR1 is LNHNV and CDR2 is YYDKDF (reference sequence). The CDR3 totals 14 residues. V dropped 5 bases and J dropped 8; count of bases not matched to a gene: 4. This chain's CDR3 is CATSRDRGSEKLFF. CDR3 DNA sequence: TGTGCCACCAGCCGGGACAGGGGGAGCGAAAAACTGTTTTTT.

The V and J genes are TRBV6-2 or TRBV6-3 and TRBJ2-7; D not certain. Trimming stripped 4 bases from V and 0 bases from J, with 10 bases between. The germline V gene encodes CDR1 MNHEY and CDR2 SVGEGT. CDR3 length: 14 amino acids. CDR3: CASSSQRSSYEQYF. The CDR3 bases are TGTGCCAGCAGTTCACAGCGTAGCTCCTACGAGCAGTACTTC.

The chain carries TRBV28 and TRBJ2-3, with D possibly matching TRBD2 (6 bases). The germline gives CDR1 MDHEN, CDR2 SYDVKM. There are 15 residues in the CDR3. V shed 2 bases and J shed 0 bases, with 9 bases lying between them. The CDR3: CASSLISGSTDTQYF. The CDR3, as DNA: TGTGCCAGCAGTTTAATTAGCGGAAGCACAGATACGCAGTATTTT.

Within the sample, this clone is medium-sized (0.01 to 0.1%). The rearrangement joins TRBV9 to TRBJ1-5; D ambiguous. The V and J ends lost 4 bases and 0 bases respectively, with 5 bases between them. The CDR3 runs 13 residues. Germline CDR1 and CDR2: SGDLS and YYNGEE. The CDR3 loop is CASSRDSNQPQHF. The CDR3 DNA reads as TGTGCCAGCAGCCGGGATAGCAATCAGCCCCAGCATTTT. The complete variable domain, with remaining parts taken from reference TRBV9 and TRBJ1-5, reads DSGVTQTPKHLITATGQRVTLRCSPRSGDLSVYWYQQSLDQGLQFLIQYYNGEERAKGNILERFSAQQFPDLHSELNLSSLELGDSALYFCASSRDSNQPQHFGDGTRLSIL.